This T cell receptor (beta chain) was observed in a study of CD8+ T cells in alopecia areata. Study-wide results and caveats: Expanded CD8+ clones among the top 100, and scalp clonality, were significantly decreased by tofacitinib. Uncertain still, given a single nonresponder, is whether baseline CD8+ expansion links to response. Persistence of many expanded lesional clones was seen in scalp and blood during tofacitinib.

Germline V gives CDR1 SNHLY, CDR2 FYNNEI. This CDR3 has 15 amino acids. V shed 4 bases and J 3 bases; nucleotides not matched to a gene: 5. With regard to this clone: What it binds is unknown.

Extraction of RNA preceded its reverse transcription into cDNA, which served as the sequencing template. TCRdb's copy holds only in-frame clones and misses some; the assay was immunoSEQ multiplex PCR. Seen here are about 220,000 clones, around three fifths observed once, and the top ten hold around 1.6%. Treatment noted: oral pan-JAK inhibitor, 5-10 mg twice daily. Lesional scalp punch biopsies and peripheral blood came from alopecia areata patients. Sequenced material: CD4+ T cells sorted from blood, taken at week 4, from a patient treated with tofacitinib. This clonotype originated in a human donor with alopecia areata. The V gene is TRBV2, the J gene TRBJ2-4; 8 bases are shared with TRBD2. The CDR3: CASSVDGGVKNIQYF. The DNA for the CDR3 is TGTGCCAGCAGTGTAGACGGGGGGGTCAAAAACATTCAGTACTTC.